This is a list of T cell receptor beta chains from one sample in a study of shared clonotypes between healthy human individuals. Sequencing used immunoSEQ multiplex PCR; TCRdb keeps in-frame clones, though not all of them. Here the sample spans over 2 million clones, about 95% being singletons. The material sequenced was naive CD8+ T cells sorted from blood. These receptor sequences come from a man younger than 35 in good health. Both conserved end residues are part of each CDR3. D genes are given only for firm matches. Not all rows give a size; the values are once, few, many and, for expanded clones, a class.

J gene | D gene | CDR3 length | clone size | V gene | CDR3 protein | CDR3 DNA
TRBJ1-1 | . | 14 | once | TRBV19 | CASRTKGENTEAFF | TGTGCCAGTAGAACCAAGGGAGAGAACACTGAAGCTTTCTTT
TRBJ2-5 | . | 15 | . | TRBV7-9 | CASSPRLMTKETQYF | TGTGCCAGCAGCCCACGCTTGATGACGAAAGAGACCCAGTACTTC
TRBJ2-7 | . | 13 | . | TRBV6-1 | CASTRTVSYEQYF | TGTGCCAGCACAAGGACAGTCTCCTACGAGCAGTACTTC
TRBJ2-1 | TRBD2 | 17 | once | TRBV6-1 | CASSEERLAGAYNEQFF | TGTGCCAGCAGTGAAGAAAGGCTAGCGGGAGCCTACAATGAGCAGTTCTTC
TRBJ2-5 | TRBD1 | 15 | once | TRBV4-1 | CASSQERDREETQYF | TGCGCCAGCAGCCAAGAGCGGGACAGGGAAGAGACCCAGTACTTC
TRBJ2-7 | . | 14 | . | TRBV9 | CASSTGADGYEQYF | TGTGCCAGCAGTACCGGCGCTGACGGCTACGAGCAGTACTTC
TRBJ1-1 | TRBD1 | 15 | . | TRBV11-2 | CASSLGVTGGGEAFF | TGTGCCAGCAGCTTAGGGGTCACAGGGGGCGGTGAAGCTTTCTTT
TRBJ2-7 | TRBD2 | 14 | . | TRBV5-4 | CASSGGLEHYEQYF | TGTGCCAGCAGCGGGGGACTAGAGCACTACGAGCAGTACTTC
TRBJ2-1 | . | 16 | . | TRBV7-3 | CASSPYSGGGDNEQFF | TGTGCCAGCAGCCCTTACTCCGGTGGAGGGGACAATGAGCAGTTCTTC
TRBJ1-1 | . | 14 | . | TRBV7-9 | CASSGAGANTEAFF | TGTGCCAGCTCTGGGGCAGGGGCGAACACTGAAGCTTTCTTT
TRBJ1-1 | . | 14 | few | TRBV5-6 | CASSLDSFYTEAFF | TGTGCCAGCAGCCTCGACAGCTTTTACACTGAAGCTTTCTTT
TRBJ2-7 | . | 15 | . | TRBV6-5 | CASSYTLGGGYEQYF | TGTGCCAGCAGTTATACCTTGGGAGGAGGCTACGAGCAGTACTTC
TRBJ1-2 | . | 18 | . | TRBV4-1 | CASSQTLNTGHGMDGYTF | TGCGCCAGCAGCCAGACCCTCAATACAGGGCACGGAATGGATGGCTACACCTTC
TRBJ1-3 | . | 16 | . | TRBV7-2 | CASSPGPAGAGNTIYF | TGTGCCAGCAGCCCAGGCCCTGCTGGCGCTGGAAACACCATATATTTT
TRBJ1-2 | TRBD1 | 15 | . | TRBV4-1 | CASSRTGESVGGYTF | TGCGCCAGCAGCCGGACAGGGGAATCGGTGGGTGGCTACACCTTC
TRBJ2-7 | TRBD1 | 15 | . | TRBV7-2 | CASSLALGQGHEQYF | TGTGCCAGCAGCTTAGCCCTGGGACAGGGCCACGAGCAGTACTTC
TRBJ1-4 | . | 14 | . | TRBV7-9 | CASNLGREGEKLFF | TGTGCCAGCAACTTAGGAAGGGAAGGAGAAAAACTGTTTTTT
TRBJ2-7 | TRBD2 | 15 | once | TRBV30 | CAWSPITSVGYEQYF | TGTGCCTGGAGTCCAATAACTAGCGTGGGGTACGAGCAGTACTTC
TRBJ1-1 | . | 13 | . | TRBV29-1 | CSATDRLNTEAFF | TGCAGCGCCACGGACAGACTGAACACTGAAGCTTTCTTT
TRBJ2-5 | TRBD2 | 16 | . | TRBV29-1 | CSVEWGLAGLQETQYF | TGCAGCGTTGAATGGGGACTAGCGGGGCTCCAAGAGACCCAGTACTTC
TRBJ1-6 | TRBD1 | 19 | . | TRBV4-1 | CASSQDGDRGSSYNSPLHF | TGCGCCAGCAGCCAAGATGGGGACAGGGGAAGCTCCTATAATTCACCCCTCCACTTT
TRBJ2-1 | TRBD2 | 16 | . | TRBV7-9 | CASSPPGLAGDGVQFF | TGTGCCAGCAGCCCACCGGGACTAGCGGGAGATGGGGTGCAGTTCTTC
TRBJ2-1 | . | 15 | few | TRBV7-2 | CASRLSLGTYNEQFF | TGTGCCAGCAGACTTAGCCTAGGGACCTACAATGAGCAGTTCTTC
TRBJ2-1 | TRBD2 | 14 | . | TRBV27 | CASRRLAGVNEQFF | TGTGCCAGCAGGCGACTAGCGGGAGTTAATGAGCAGTTCTTC
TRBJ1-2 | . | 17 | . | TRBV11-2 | CASSSRALGPPNYGYTF | TGTGCCAGCAGCTCCAGAGCTTTGGGACCCCCTAACTATGGCTACACCTTC
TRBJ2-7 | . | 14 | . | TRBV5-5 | CASSAYLGSYEQYF | TGTGCCAGCAGCGCCTATTTGGGGAGCTACGAGCAGTACTTC
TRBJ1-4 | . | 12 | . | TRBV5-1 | CASSTEGYGLFF | TGCGCCAGCAGCACGGAGGGGTACGGACTGTTTTTT
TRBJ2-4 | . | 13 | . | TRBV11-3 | CASSLVPGAIQYF | TGTGCCAGCAGCTTAGTCCCGGGCGCCATTCAGTACTTC
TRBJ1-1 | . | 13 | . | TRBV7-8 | CASRESVRAEAFF | TGTGCCAGCAGGGAGAGCGTGAGGGCTGAAGCTTTCTTT
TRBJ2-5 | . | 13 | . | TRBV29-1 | CSVDTGDGETQYF | TGCAGCGTTGATACGGGAGATGGAGAGACCCAGTACTTC
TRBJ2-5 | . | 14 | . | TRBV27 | CASSLLGERETQYF | TGTGCCAGCAGTTTATTGGGGGAGAGGGAGACCCAGTACTTC
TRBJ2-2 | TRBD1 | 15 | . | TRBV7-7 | CASSWGTGNTGELFF | TGTGCTAGCAGCTGGGGGACAGGGAACACCGGGGAGCTGTTTTTT
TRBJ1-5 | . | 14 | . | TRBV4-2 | CASSQERGNQPQHF | TGTGCCAGCAGCCAAGAGAGGGGGAATCAGCCCCAGCATTTT
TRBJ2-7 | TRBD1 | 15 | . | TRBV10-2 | CASSESGQPNYEQYF | TGCGCCAGCAGTGAGTCGGGACAGCCGAATTACGAGCAGTACTTC
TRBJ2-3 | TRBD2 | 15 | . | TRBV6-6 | CASSLAGAHTDTQYF | TGTGCCAGCAGCCTAGCGGGGGCCCACACAGATACGCAGTATTTT
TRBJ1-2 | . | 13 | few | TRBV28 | CASTLGRGVGYTF | TGTGCCAGCACTCTTGGAAGGGGAGTAGGCTACACCTTC
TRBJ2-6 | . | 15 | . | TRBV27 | CASSLSFGGGAVLTF | TGTGCCAGCAGTTTATCGTTCGGGGGTGGTGCCGTCCTGACTTTC
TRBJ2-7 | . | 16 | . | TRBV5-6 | CASRKMTRDTSYEQYF | TGTGCCAGTCGAAAAATGACCCGGGACACCAGCTACGAGCAGTACTTC
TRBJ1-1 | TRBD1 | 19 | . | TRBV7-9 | CASSPRKIKDRAGNTEAFF | TGTGCCAGCAGCCCCCGAAAAATAAAGGACAGGGCGGGGAACACTGAAGCTTTCTTT
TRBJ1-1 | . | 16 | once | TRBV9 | CASSLLTGTPAPEAFF | TGTGCCAGCAGCTTACTCACCGGGACACCCGCCCCTGAAGCTTTCTTT
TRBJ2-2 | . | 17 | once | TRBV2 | CASSEAEERVNTGELFF | TGTGCCAGCAGTGAAGCGGAGGAGCGGGTAAACACCGGGGAGCTGTTTTTT
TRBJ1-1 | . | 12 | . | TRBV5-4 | CASSLGGVDAFF | TGTGCCAGCAGCTTGGGGGGGGTTGACGCTTTCTTT
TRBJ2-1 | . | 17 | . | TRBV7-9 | CASSPPLRLGTYNEQFF | TGTGCCAGCAGCCCCCCTCTGCGGTTGGGCACCTACAATGAGCAGTTCTTC
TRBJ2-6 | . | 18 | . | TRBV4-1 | CASSQDRAGTVGANVLTF | TGCGCCAGCAGCCAAGATCGGGCAGGGACGGTTGGGGCCAACGTCCTGACTTTC
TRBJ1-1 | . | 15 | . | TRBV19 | CASSRVQGFDTEAFF | TGTGCCAGTAGTAGAGTACAGGGATTTGACACTGAAGCTTTCTTT
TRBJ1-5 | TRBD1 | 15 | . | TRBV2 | CASRPGGGGNQPQHF | TGTGCCAGCAGACCTGGAGGGGGCGGCAATCAGCCCCAGCATTTT
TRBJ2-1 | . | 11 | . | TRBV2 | CAARLVGEQFF | TGTGCCGCCAGACTAGTCGGCGAGCAGTTCTTC
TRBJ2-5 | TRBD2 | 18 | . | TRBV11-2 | CASSLDHGLAGESETQYF | TGTGCCAGCAGCTTAGATCACGGACTAGCGGGAGAGTCAGAGACCCAGTACTTC
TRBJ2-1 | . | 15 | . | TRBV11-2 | CASSSLLTPFNEQFF | TGTGCCAGCAGCTCCCTGCTTACCCCATTCAATGAGCAGTTCTTC
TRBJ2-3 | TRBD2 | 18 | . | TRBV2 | CASSEGDSGGLPVDTQYF | TGTGCCAGCAGTGAAGGGGATAGCGGGGGACTACCGGTAGATACGCAGTATTTT
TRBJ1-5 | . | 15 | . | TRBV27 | CASSPWTEGNQPQHF | TGTGCCAGCAGTCCGTGGACGGAAGGGAACCAGCCCCAGCATTTT
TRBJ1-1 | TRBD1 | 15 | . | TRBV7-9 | CASSPLGQMNTEAFF | TGTGCCAGCAGCCCTCTGGGACAGATGAACACTGAAGCTTTCTTT
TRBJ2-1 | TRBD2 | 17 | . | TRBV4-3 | CASSQSSLAGVLDEQFF | TGCGCCAGCAGCCAAAGTTCCCTAGCGGGAGTTCTGGATGAGCAGTTCTTC
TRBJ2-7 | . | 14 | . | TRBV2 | CASSEEGSGYEQYF | TGTGCCAGCAGTGAAGAGGGGTCCGGCTACGAGCAGTACTTC
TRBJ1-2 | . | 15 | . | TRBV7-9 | CASSLEVGGNYGYTF | TGTGCCAGCAGCTTAGAAGTGGGCGGAAACTATGGCTACACCTTC
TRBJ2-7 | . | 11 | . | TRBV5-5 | CASSISYEQYF | TGTGCCAGCAGCATTTCCTACGAGCAGTACTTC
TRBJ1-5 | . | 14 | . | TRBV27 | CASGTVGSNQPQHF | TGTGCCAGCGGGACCGTCGGGAGCAATCAGCCCCAGCATTTT